The 13 T cell receptor beta chains presented below share a single source sample, sequenced in a study of identical twins. One entry per CDR3 protein results from TCRdb running MiXCR on the 5' RACE reads. The sample includes about 890,000 distinct CDR3 sequences, roughly an eighth of them seen just once. The same sample was also used in a study of yellow fever vaccine responses in identical twins.

Sequenced material: PBMCs. These receptors all come from a woman aged 18 to 35 in good health.

The CDR3 region is CASSVARKGEQFF. The CDR3 DNA is TGTGCCAGCAGCGTAGCTAGGAAGGGTGAGCAGTTCTTC. The rearrangement joins TRBV9 to TRBJ2-1; no clear D gene. Germline CDR1 SGDLS, CDR2 YYNGEE. This CDR3 contains 13 residues. V lost 0 bases and J 9 bases, leaving 10 bases between the germline ends.

This clonotype was counted between two and nine times. This chain links TRBV20-1 with TRBJ1-6, with 7 bases matching TRBD1. Germline V gene sequence: CDR1 DFQATT, CDR2 SNEGSKA (reference sequence). The CDR3 runs 12 residues. CDR3 nucleotides: TGCAGACCGACAGGGCCTAATTCACCCCTCCACTTT. It translates to CRPTGPNSPLHF.

This clonotype has only a few counts. This sequence joins TRBV5-1 and TRBJ2-2; weak D call: TRBD2 (5 bases). Germline V gene lookup returns CDR1 SGHRS and CDR2 YFSETQ. The CDR3 is 16 residues long. Trimming cost V 4 bases and J 0 bases, with 13 bases left between them. CDR3 nucleotides: TGCGCCAGCAGCGAAATAGCGAAAGCGAACACCGGGGAGCTGTTTTTT. Translation: CASSEIAKANTGELFF.

The rearrangement uses TRBV5-6 and TRBJ1-2; tentatively, D is TRBD1 (5 bases). V lost 2 bases and J 3 bases, leaving 20 bases between the germline ends. The CDR3 is 17 amino acids. Germline V gene sequence: CDR1 SGHDT, CDR2 YYEEEE. The CDR3: CASSFLRLSGVYYGYTF. The DNA for the CDR3 is TGTGCCAGCAGCTTCCTCCGGCTATCGGGGGTCTACTATGGCTACACCTTC.

This clonotype was counted only a few times. The CDR3 region is CASTSLQAPWANVLTF. CDR3 in DNA: TGTGCCAGCACCTCCCTACAGGCTCCCTGGGCCAACGTCCTGACTTTC. The V and J genes are TRBV6-1 and TRBJ2-6; possibly TRBD1 for D (5 bases). CDR3 length: 16 residues. With 7 bases removed from V and 5 bases from J, the gap between germline ends came to 18 bases. The germline V gene encodes CDR1 MNHNS and CDR2 SASEGT.

The gene calls are TRBV10-2 and TRBJ2-3, with D perhaps assigned TRBD1 or TRBD2 (5 bases each). Germline V gene data show CDR1 as WSHSY and CDR2 as SAAADI. The CDR3 is made up of 15 amino acids. The V end lost 4 bases, the J end lost 2 bases, and 13 bases lay between the germline ends. The CDR3 region is CASSVGGWDTDTQYF. The CDR3 DNA follows: TGCGCCAGCAGTGTTGGGGGATGGGACACAGATACGCAGTATTTT.

This clonotype was detected only a few times. The rearrangement joins TRBV9 to TRBJ2-3; D is unclear. Trimming removed 6 bases from V and 2 bases from J, with 10 bases in between. From germline, CDR1 is SGDLS and CDR2 YYNGEE. The CDR3 is 13 residues long. The CDR3 is CASTPSPTDTQYF. The CDR3 DNA is TGTGCCAGCACCCCCTCCCCCACAGATACGCAGTATTTT.

This clonotype was counted only a few times. This chain uses TRBV7-8 with TRBJ2-1; tentatively, D is TRBD1 (6 bases). The CDR3 contains 15 residues. CDR1 is SGHVS and CDR2 is FQNEAQ in the germline V gene. V was pared by 7 bases and J by 8 bases, with 21 bases between. The CDR3 spells CASNLMAGEGHEQFF. Written as DNA, the CDR3 is TGTGCCAGCAACCTGATGGCAGGGGAAGGTCATGAGCAGTTCTTC.

The chain combines TRBV6-5 with TRBJ2-3; perhaps D is TRBD1 or TRBD2 (5 bases each). Looked up from germline, CDR1 is MNHEY and CDR2 is SVGAGI. The CDR3 has 11 amino acids. Trimming took off 6 bases at V and 6 bases at J, with 7 bases between the two ends. CDR3 amino acids: CASRWGDTQYF. The CDR3 DNA reads TGTGCCAGCAGGTGGGGGGATACGCAGTATTTT.

This clonotype has just a few counts. The chain joins TRBV19 to TRBJ2-1; 7 nucleotides agree with TRBD2. J was trimmed by 5 bases and V by 1 base; bases with no gene match: 8. Germline V gene sequence: CDR1 LNHDA, CDR2 SQIVND (reference sequence). The CDR3 spans 16 residues. The CDR3 nucleotides are TGTGCCAGTAGTATAGGGCCAGCGGGAATCAACAATGAGCAGTTCTTC. Protein product: CASSIGPAGINNEQFF.

This clonotype has a handful of counts. The chain uses TRBV27 and TRBJ2-5, with D uncertain. Trimming took off 5 bases at V and 1 base at J, with 14 bases between the two ends. CDR1 and CDR2 from the germline V gene are MNHEY and SMNVEV (reference sequence). This CDR3 contains 15 residues. As DNA, the CDR3 is TGTGCCAGCAGTCGAAGGCAGGCCACCCAAGAGACCCAGTACTTC. This sequence encodes CASSRRQATQETQYF.

With regard to this clonotype: One end of the junction fails to match germline, which may point to a read error. Here the CDR3 reads CASSGLGLAGINERFF. The CDR3 DNA sequence: TGTGCCAGCAGTGGCCTGGGACTAGCGGGAATCAATGAGCGGTTCTTC. The chain uses TRBV2 and TRBJ2-1, with 13 bases lining up with TRBD2. Germline loops: CDR1 SNHLY, CDR2 FYNNEI. The CDR3 has 16 amino acids.

This chain connects TRBV6-5 to TRBJ1-1; 7 bases match TRBD1. The germline gives CDR1 MNHEY, CDR2 SVGAGI. With V trimmed by 6 bases and J by 5 bases, 6 bases remained unmatched. CDR3 length: 13 residues. The CDR3: CASRLDRDTEAFF. The CDR3 nucleotides read TGTGCCAGCAGATTAGACAGGGATACTGAAGCTTTCTTT.